This T cell receptor beta chain originates from a study of control samples from healthy donors and cancer patients. The CDR3 covers 13 residues. Germline V gene lookup returns CDR1 LNHDA and CDR2 SQIVND (reference sequence). Trimming stripped 5 bases from V and 7 bases from J, with 12 bases between. Libraries were prepared by immunoSEQ multiplex PCR; TCRdb keeps only in-frame clonotypes and omits some of them. The table lists 50,000 to 55,000 clones, over 85% of them singletons. This rearrangement joins TRBV19 to TRBJ1-5; unclear D gene. Material for sequencing was PBMCs. The source is a man aged 35 to 55 with colorectal cancer. Here the CDR3 reads CASSLTGWQPQHF. The CDR3, as DNA: TGTGCCAGTAGTTTAACCGGGTGGCAGCCCCAGCATTTT.